The 13 T cell receptor beta chains in this list originate from one sample, sequenced in a study of identical twins. Using its own MiXCR run on the 5' RACE reads, TCRdb lists one record per CDR3 protein. The sample consists of 1,800,000 or so distinct CDR3 sequences, roughly 35% of them appearing once. Sample: cord blood. The receptors shown here come from a newborn girl in good health.

The chain is built from TRBV9 and TRBJ2-1; 11 bases line up with TRBD2. Unmatched junction bases numbered 5, after V lost 4 bases and J lost 2 bases. CDR3 length: 16 residues. Germline V CDR1 and CDR2: SGDLS, YYNGEE. The CDR3 region has the DNA TGTGCCAGCAGCCAGAGACTAGCGGGACCCTACAATGAGCAGTTCTTC. It encodes CASSQRLAGPYNEQFF.

This clonotype occurred a few times. This rearrangement joins TRBV10-3 to TRBJ1-5; D is ambiguous. V was cut by 6 bases and J by 4 bases, with 13 bases left in between. CDR3 length equals 14 residues. Germline CDR1 ENHRY, CDR2 SYGVKD. The CDR3 DNA follows: TGTGCCATCAGGAGTGGACGGGAAAATCAGCCCCAGCATTTT. Its protein product is CAIRSGRENQPQHF.

As regards this clonotype: Germline is not matched at one junction end, which may reflect a read error. The chain is built from TRBV10-3 and TRBJ2-3; D possibly corresponds to TRBD1 (5 bases). The CDR3 is 14 amino acids. The germline CDR1 and CDR2 sequences are ENHRY and SYGVKD. The CDR3 coding sequence is TGTGCCATCAGTGACCACTTACAGGAGTATACGCACTATTTT. It specifies CAISDHLQEYTHYF.

This clonotype was observed at least ten times. The chain employs TRBV4-1 and TRBJ1-2; D is unclear. The CDR3 is made up of 13 amino acids. Trimming cost V 0 bases and J 2 bases, with 4 bases left between them. From germline, CDR1 is MGHRA and CDR2 YSYEKL. CDR3 protein: CASSQDGNYGYTF. The CDR3 DNA follows: TGCGCCAGCAGCCAAGACGGAAACTATGGCTACACCTTC.

The chain has TRBV30 and TRBJ1-2; D not resolved. This CDR3 spans 14 amino acids. Germline V gene sequence: CDR1 GTSNPN, CDR2 SVGIG (reference sequence). Trimming removed 4 bases from V and 4 bases from J, with 16 bases in between. The chain's CDR3 is CAWTRGPVGYGYTF. The CDR3 coding sequence is TGTGCCTGGACACGAGGACCGGTTGGCTATGGCTACACCTTC.

The V and J genes are TRBV5-1 and TRBJ1-4; tentative D call: TRBD1 (5 bases). Per the germline V gene, CDR1 is SGHRS and CDR2 is YFSETQ. The ends were cut back, 4 bases at V and 0 bases at J, with 13 bases in the middle. The CDR3 sequence is 16 residues long. This CDR3 reads CASSRGTGATNEKLFF. CDR3 in DNA: TGCGCCAGCAGCCGCGGGACGGGAGCAACTAATGAAAAACTGTTTTTT. Variable domain in full (rest from reference TRBV5-1 and TRBJ1-4): KAGVTQTPRYLIKTRGQQVTLSCSPISGHRSVSWYQQTPGQGLQFLFEYFSETQRNKGNFPGRFSGRQFSNSRSEMNVSTLELGDSALYLCASSRGTGATNEKLFFGSGTQLSVL.

The chain employs TRBV3-1 and TRBJ2-3; 7 positions match TRBD2. There are 18 residues in the CDR3. Germline V gene sequence: CDR1 LGHDT, CDR2 YNNKEL (reference sequence). Trimming cost V 1 base and J 0 bases; bases outside gene matches: 10. Written as DNA, the CDR3 is TGTGCCAGCAGCCAAGCAAAGCCTCTAGCGGCCAGCACAGATACGCAGTATTTT. Translated: CASSQAKPLAASTDTQYF.

This clonotype came up a few times. Here the CDR3 DNA reads TGCAGTGCTAGAGATCAAGTGACAGACTTCACAGATACGCAGTATTTT. This sequence encodes CSARDQVTDFTDTQYF. This chain connects TRBV20-1 to TRBJ2-3; the D gene is possibly TRBD1 (5 bases). Deletions cut 0 bases from V and 2 bases from J, with 15 bases between. Germline V lookup: CDR1 DFQATT, CDR2 SNEGSKA (reference sequence). The length of the CDR3 is 16 residues.

This clonotype has only one observation. CDR3 protein: CSARIRLSSYNEQYF. In DNA form, the CDR3 reads TGCAGTGCTAGAATCCGGTTGAGCTCCTACAATGAGCAGTACTTC. The chain joins TRBV20-1 to TRBJ2-1; D remains unclear. The J call is uncertain, as TRBJ2-7 better fits the DNA end. Germline lookup yields CDR1 DFQATT and CDR2 SNEGSKA (reference sequence). The CDR3 consists of 15 residues.

This clonotype was found a few times. The rearrangement uses TRBV2 and TRBJ1-6; TRBD1 agrees at 9 bases. V lost 3 bases to trimming and J lost 9 bases; unmatched junction nucleotides: 3. The CDR3 has 14 residues. Germline lookup yields CDR1 SNHLY and CDR2 FYNNEI. The CDR3 nucleotides are TGTGCCAGCAGTGAGGGGACAGGGTCTTCACCCCTCCACTTT. Translating gives CASSEGTGSSPLHF.

V gene TRBV11-2 combines with J gene TRBJ2-3; 8 bases line up with TRBD2. Germline CDR1 SGHAT, CDR2 FQNNGV. The CDR3 loop spans 19 amino acids. V was clipped by 0 bases and J by 2 bases; unmatched bases: 13. The CDR3 region has the DNA TGTGCCAGCAGCTTAGATTGGGATATAGCGGGAAAACCCACAGATACGCAGTATTTT. Amino acids: CASSLDWDIAGKPTDTQYF.

The V gene is TRBV5-1, the J gene TRBJ2-7; TRBD1 matches at 8 bases. Per the germline V gene, CDR1 is SGHRS and CDR2 is YFSETQ. The J segment lost 6 bases and the V segment lost 3 bases, leaving 8 bases of the junction unmatched. This CDR3 comprises 14 residues. The CDR3 sequence is CASSSLTTGGEQYF. The CDR3 DNA reads as TGCGCCAGCAGCTCGCTAACTACAGGGGGCGAGCAGTACTTC.

The rearrangement links TRBV3-1 to TRBJ1-1; a weak D match, TRBD1 (6 bases). The germline V and J ends were trimmed by 3 bases and 1 base, with 15 bases remaining between them. Germline values: CDR1 LGHDT, CDR2 YNNKEL (reference sequence). There are 16 residues in the CDR3. CDR3 loop: CASSQGAPTANTEAFF. The CDR3 DNA reads as TGTGCCAGCAGCCAGGGGGCCCCAACCGCGAACACTGAAGCTTTCTTT. Variable domain in full (rest from reference TRBV3-1 and TRBJ1-1): DTAVSQTPKYLVTQMGNDKSIKCEQNLGHDTMYWYKQDSKKFLKIMFSYNNKELIINETVPNRFSPKSPDKAHLNLHINSLELGDSAVYFCASSQGAPTANTEAFFGQGTRLTVV.